These T cell receptor beta chains were read from a single sample in a study of T-cell memory formation after mild COVID-19. TCRdb called the 5' RACE reads again in MiXCR, with one record for every CDR3 protein. The sample has 450,000 to 650,000 distinct CDR3 sequences, about a fifth seen once; the top ten hold about 12%. Sequencing used PBMCs or a T cell subset sorted from them (not recorded which). Receptors originate from an adult woman who had mild COVID-19 (a few samples of this study predate the infection). Cell type and time point are not known. The CDR3 runs from the conserved cysteine through the conserved F or W. A D gene is named only where the DNA matches it firmly. Clone size, where shown, is once, few, many, or a class for clones that have expanded.

>TRBV4-1|TRBJ1-5|13|-|-
CASSLLGGEPQHF
TGCGCCAGCAGCCTGCTTGGAGGGGAGCCCCAGCATTTT
>TRBV12-3/TRBV12-4|TRBJ1-1|13|few|-
CASREQGATEAFF
TGTGCCAGCAGGGAGCAAGGCGCCACTGAAGCTTTCTTT
>TRBV6-2/TRBV6-3|TRBJ2-1|15|-|TRBD2
CASSRLAGGFNEQFF
TGTGCCAGCAGTCGTCTAGCGGGAGGGTTCAATGAGCAGTTCTTC
>TRBV14|TRBJ2-7|18|few|-
CASSQVFSPKRGTYEQYF
TGTGCCAGCAGCCAAGTTTTCAGCCCTAAGAGGGGGACCTACGAGCAGTACTTC
>TRBV7-9|TRBJ2-1|15|few|TRBD2
CASSPVGRGVRIQFF
TGTGCCAGCAGCCCAGTAGGGCGGGGGGTCCGAATCCAGTTCTTC
>TRBV30|TRBJ2-7|12|-|-
CAFSSTNYEQYF
TGTGCCTTTTCTTCGACAAACTACGAGCAGTACTTC
>TRBV7-6|TRBJ2-1|17|few|TRBD2
CASSLDPGLGSPNEQFF
TGTGCCAGCAGCTTGGATCCGGGACTAGGGTCCCCCAATGAGCAGTTCTTC
>TRBV30|TRBJ2-5|13|few|-
CAWSRMVKETQYF
TGTGCCTGGAGTAGGATGGTGAAAGAGACCCAGTACTTC
>TRBV3-1|TRBJ2-2|15|few|TRBD2
CASSQETSGPGELFF
TGTGCCAGCAGCCAAGAAACTAGCGGACCCGGGGAGCTGTTTTTT
>TRBV6-1|TRBJ2-6|13|few|-
CASTDSGANVLTF
TGTGCCAGCACGGACTCTGGGGCCAACGTCCTGACTTTC